At least ten counts were recorded for the clone carrying this T cell receptor beta chain. Indicated time point: sample taken at primary tumor resection. From the 5' RACE reads, TCRdb called clonotypes with MiXCR, one entry per CDR3 protein. The data hold more than 60,000 distinct CDR3 sequences, with approximately 6% observed a single time. This entry belongs to a study of spatial heterogeneity in lung cancer. V lost 2 bases, J lost 15 bases, and 14 bases lay in between. The CDR3 is made up of 12 amino acids. Germline V gives CDR1 SEHNR, CDR2 FQNEAQ (reference sequence). The receptor's source is a female donor with early-stage non-small cell lung cancer. The V call is TRBV7-9, the J call TRBJ2-1; no firm D call. This specimen consisted of PBMCs, obtained at surgery. Here the CDR3 DNA reads TGTGCCAGCAGCTTAAGTTTAGCCGTCGCGTTCTTC. Residues: CASSLSLAVAFF.